This paragraph covers one T cell receptor (beta chain) sequence. Its antigen is not identified. These data are taken from a study of long-term antiretroviral therapy in people with HIV. At the level of the study: The 2015 immediate-ART recommendation was preceded by the earliest samples by about a decade. Findings of the study overall: CDR3 length ranges were narrower in HIV repertoires than in controls.

This was the immunoSEQ v3.0 assay at survey level. For every sample, sequencing targeted about 40,000-50,000 T-cell genomes. Libraries were prepared by immunoSEQ multiplex PCR; TCRdb keeps only in-frame clonotypes and omits some of them. The table has about 20,000 clones, about 87% seen once. The V gene lost 2 bases and the J gene lost 4 bases, with 3 bases spanning the gap. This CDR3 is 12 amino acids long. The germline gives CDR1 LNHDA, CDR2 SQIVND (reference sequence). Per donor, at least one pre-ART and at least two post-ART PBMC samples were obtained. This clonotype was sampled from a man younger than 35 with HIV. The sample in question was unsorted PBMCs, obtained 2.1 years after starting antiretroviral therapy. This rearrangement joins TRBV19 to TRBJ1-3; D is undetermined. The DNA of the CDR3 is TGTGCCAGTAGTATATGGGGAAACACCATATATTTT. Amino acids: CASSIWGNTIYF.